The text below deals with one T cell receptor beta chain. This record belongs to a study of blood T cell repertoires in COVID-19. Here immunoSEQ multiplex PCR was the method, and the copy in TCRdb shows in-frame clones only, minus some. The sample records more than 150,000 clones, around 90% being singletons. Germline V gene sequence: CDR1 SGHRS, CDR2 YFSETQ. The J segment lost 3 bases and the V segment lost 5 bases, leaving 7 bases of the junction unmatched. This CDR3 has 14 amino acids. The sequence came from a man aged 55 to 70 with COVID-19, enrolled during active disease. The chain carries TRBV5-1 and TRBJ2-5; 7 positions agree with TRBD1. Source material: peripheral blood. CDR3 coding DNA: TGCGCCAGCAGTTCGGGACAGAGAAAAGAGACCCAGTACTTC. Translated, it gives CASSSGQRKETQYF.